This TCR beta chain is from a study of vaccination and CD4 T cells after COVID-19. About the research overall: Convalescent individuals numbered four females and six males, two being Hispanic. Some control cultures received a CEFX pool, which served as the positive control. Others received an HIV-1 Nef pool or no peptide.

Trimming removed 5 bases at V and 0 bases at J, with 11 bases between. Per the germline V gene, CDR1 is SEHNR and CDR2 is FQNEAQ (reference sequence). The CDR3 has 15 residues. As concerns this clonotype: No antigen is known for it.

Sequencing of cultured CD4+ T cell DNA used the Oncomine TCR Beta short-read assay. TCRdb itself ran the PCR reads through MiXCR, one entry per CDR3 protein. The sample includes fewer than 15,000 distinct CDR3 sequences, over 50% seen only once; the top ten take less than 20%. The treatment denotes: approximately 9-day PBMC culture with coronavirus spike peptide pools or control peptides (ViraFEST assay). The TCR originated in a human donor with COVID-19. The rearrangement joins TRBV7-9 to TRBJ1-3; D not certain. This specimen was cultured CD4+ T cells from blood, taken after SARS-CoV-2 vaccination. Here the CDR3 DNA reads TGTGCCAGCAGCCGACCCCAAAGCTCTGGAAACACCATATATTTT. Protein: CASSRPQSSGNTIYF.